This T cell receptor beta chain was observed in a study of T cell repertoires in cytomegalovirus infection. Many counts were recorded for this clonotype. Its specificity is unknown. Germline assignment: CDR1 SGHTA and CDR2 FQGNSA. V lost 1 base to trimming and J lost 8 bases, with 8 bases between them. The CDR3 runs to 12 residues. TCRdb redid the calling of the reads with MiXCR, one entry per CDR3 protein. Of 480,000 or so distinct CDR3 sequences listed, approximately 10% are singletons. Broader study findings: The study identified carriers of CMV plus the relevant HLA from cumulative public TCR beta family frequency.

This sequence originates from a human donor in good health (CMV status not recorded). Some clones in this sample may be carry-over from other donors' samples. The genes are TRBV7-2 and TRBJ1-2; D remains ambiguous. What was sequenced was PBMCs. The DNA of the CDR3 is TGTGCCAGCAGCTTAGGAGACAAAGGCTACACCTTC. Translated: CASSLGDKGYTF. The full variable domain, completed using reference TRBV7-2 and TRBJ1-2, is GAGVSQSPSNKVTEKGKDVELRCDPISGHTALYWYRQSLGQGLEFLIYFQGNSAPDKSGLPSDRFSAERTGGSVSTLTIQRTQQEDSAVYLCASSLGDKGYTFGSGTRLTVV.